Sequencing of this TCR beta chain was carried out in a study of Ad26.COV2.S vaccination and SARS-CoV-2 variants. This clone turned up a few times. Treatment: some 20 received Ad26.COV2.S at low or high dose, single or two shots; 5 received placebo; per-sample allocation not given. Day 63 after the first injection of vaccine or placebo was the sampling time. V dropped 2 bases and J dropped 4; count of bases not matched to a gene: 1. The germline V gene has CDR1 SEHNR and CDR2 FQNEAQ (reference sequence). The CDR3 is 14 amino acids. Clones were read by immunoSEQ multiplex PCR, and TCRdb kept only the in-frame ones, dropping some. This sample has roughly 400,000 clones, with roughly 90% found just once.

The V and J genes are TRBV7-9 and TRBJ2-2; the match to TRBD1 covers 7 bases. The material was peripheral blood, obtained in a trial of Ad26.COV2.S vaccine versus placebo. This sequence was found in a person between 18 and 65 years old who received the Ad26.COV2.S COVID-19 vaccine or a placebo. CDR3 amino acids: CASSLSGGTGELFF. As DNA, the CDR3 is TGTGCCAGCAGCTTATCAGGGGGCACCGGGGAGCTGTTTTTT.